This T cell receptor (beta chain) was sequenced in a study of lymphopenia after photon versus proton radiotherapy. Study results and caveats: Larger post-nadir TCR diversity loss correlated inversely with survival in deceased patients. Relative stability marked proton patients; photon patients lost diversity and naive cells.

Assay used: immunoSEQ multiplex PCR; TCRdb lists only in-frame clones, some missing. The sample lists 150,000 or so clones; about nine tenths were seen once. J gave up 8 bases and V 8 bases, and 12 bases lay outside the gene matches. The CDR3 contains 14 residues. Germline assignment: CDR1 MNHEY and CDR2 SVGAGI. In the case of this clone: Its antigen is currently unknown.

The sequencing used peripheral blood, collected from a patient treated with photon-based radiotherapy. The TCR sequence derives from a man between 50 and 59 years old with gastric cancer. This rearrangement joins TRBV6-5 to TRBJ2-1; 7 bases fit TRBD2. The CDR3 region has the DNA TGTGCCAGCCTCAAGGCGGGAGTTGGCGATGAGCAGTTCTTC. Residues: CASLKAGVGDEQFF.